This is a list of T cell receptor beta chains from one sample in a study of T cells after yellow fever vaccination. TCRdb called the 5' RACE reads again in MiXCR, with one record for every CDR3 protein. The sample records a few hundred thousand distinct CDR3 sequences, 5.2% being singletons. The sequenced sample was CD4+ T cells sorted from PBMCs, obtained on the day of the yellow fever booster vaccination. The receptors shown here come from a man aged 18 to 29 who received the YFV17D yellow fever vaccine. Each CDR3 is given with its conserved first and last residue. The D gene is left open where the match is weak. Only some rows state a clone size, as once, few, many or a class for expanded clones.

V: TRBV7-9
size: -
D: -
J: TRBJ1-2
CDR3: CASSYEGHGYTF
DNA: TGTGCCAGCAGCTACGAGGGGCATGGCTACACCTTC

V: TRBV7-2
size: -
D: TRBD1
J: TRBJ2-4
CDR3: CASSQGVKNIQYF
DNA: TGTGCCAGCAGCCAGGGGGTCAAAAACATTCAGTACTTC

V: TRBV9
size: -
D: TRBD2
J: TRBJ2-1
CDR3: CATSTSGGMNEQFF
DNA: TGTGCCACCTCGACTAGCGGGGGTATGAATGAGCAGTTCTTC

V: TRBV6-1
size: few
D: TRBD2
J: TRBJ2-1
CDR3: CASTLGLAGGREQFF
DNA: TGTGCCAGCACTTTGGGGCTAGCGGGGGGGCGTGAGCAGTTCTTC

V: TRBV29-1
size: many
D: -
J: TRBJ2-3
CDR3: CSVVGGRTDTQYF
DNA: TGCAGCGTTGTAGGGGGAAGAACAGATACGCAGTATTTT

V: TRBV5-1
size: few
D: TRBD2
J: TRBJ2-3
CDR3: CASSFPSGGGRYTDTQYF
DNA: TGCGCCAGCAGCTTCCCTAGCGGGGGCGGACGATACACAGATACGCAGTATTTT

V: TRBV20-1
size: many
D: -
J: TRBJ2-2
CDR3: CSARDPQGRAGELFF
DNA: TGCAGTGCTAGAGATCCTCAGGGGAGGGCCGGGGAGCTGTTTTTT

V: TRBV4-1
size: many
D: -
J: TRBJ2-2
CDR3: CASSQDLTQGDRSGSCFF
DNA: -

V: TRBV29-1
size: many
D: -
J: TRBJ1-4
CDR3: CSVADEKLFF
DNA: TGCAGCGTGGCCGATGAAAAACTGTTTTTT

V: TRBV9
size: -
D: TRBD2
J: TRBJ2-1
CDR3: CASSAGLAGRNEQFF
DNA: TGTGCCAGCAGCGCCGGACTAGCGGGACGCAATGAGCAGTTCTTC

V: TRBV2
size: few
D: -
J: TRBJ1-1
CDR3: CASSEEGVTEAFF
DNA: TGTGCCAGCAGTGAAGAGGGGGTCACTGAAGCTTTCTTT

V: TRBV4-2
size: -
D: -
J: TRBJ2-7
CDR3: CASSQDSGYEQYF
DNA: TGTGCCAGCAGCCAAGATTCGGGGTACGAGCAGTACTTC

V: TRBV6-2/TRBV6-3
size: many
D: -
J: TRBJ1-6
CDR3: CASSYDGFALHF
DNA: TGTGCCAGCAGTTACGACGGCTTCGCCCTCCACTTT

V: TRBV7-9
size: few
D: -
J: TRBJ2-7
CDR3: CASSLDYRKQYF
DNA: TGTGCCAGCAGCCTAGACTACAGGAAGCAGTACTTC

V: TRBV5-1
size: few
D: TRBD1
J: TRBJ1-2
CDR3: CASSLGSTGGAGGGYTF
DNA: TGCGCCAGCAGCCTCGGATCCACAGGGGGCGCGGGTGGTGGCTACACCTTC

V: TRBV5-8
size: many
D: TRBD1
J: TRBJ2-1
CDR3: CASSPQDRGFPNEQFF
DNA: TGTGCCAGCAGCCCACAAGACAGGGGGTTCCCCAATGAGCAGTTCTTC

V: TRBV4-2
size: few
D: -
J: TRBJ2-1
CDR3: CASSQQGTAYNEQFF
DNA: TGTGCCAGCAGCCAACAGGGAACGGCTTACAATGAGCAGTTCTTC

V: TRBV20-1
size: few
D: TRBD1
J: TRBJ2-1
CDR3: CSVSGPPGQGLIF
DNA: TGCAGTGTCAGCGGTCCACCGGGACAGGGCCTGATCTTC

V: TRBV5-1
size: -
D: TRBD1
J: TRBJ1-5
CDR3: CASSPGTGGLGFNQPQHF
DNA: TGCGCCAGCAGCCCGGGGACAGGGGGCTTGGGTTTCAATCAGCCCCAGCATTTT

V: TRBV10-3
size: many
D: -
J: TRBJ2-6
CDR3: CAISESVRNSGANVLTF
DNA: TGTGCCATCAGTGAGTCCGTACGGAACTCTGGGGCCAACGTCCTGACTTTC

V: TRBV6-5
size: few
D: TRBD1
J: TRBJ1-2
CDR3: CASRPTGGYGYTF
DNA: TGTGCCAGCAGACCCACAGGGGGTTATGGCTACACCTTC

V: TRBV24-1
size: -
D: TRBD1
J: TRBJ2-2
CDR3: CATSQGANTGELFF
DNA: TGTGCCACGTCACAGGGGGCGAACACCGGGGAGCTGTTTTTT

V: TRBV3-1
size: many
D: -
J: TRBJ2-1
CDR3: CASSQAPQLQFF
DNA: TGTGCCAGCAGCCAAGCCCCACAGCTTCAGTTCTTC

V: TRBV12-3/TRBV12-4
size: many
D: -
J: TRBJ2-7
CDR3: CASSELDGVAYEQYF
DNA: TGTGCCAGCAGTGAACTCGACGGAGTAGCCTACGAGCAGTACTTC

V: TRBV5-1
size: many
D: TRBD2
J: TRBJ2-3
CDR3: CASSLQGAGPVDTQYF
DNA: TGCGCCAGCAGCCTCCAGGGAGCGGGGCCGGTGGATACGCAGTATTTT

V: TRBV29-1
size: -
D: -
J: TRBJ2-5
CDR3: CSVAGGETQYF
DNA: TGCAGCGTTGCCGGGGGAGAGACCCAGTACTTC

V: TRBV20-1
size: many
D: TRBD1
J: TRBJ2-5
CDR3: CATGGQGAETQYF
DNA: TGCGCTACCGGGGGACAGGGGGCCGAGACCCAGTACTTC

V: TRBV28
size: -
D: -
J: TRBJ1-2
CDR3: CASSFPHQTGAGGYTF
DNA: TGTGCCAGCAGTTTTCCCCACCAGACAGGCGCCGGAGGCTACACCTTC

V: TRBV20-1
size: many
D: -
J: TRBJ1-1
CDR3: CSARRGNTEAFF
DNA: TGCAGTGCTAGAAGGGGGAACACTGAAGCTTTCTTT

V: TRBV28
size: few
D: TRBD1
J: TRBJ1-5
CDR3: CASRGQANQPQHF
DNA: TGTGCCAGCAGAGGACAGGCTAACCAGCCCCAGCATTTT

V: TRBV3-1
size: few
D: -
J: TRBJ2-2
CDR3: CASSQAGGSNTGELFF
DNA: TGTGCCAGCAGCCAAGCTGGGGGGTCGAACACCGGGGAGCTGTTTTTT

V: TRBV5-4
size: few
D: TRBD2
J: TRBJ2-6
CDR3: CASSFRTSGGADAGANVLTF
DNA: TGTGCCAGCAGCTTCAGGACTAGCGGGGGGGCCGACGCTGGGGCCAACGTCCTGACTTTC

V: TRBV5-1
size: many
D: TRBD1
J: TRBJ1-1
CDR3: CASSNGQGAMNTEAFF
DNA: TGCGCCAGCAGCAACGGACAGGGGGCTATGAACACTGAAGCTTTCTTT

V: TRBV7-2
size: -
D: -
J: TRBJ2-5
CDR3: CASSLFGRYQETQYF
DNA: TGTGCCAGCAGCTTATTCGGACGGTACCAAGAGACCCAGTACTTC

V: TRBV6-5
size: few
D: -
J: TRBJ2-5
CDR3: CASSFQKTQYF
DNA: TGTGCCAGCAGTTTTCAGAAGACCCAGTACTTC

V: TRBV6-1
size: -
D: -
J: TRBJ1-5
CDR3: CASIGGPGNQPQHF
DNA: TGTGCCAGCATTGGGGGGCCGGGTAATCAGCCCCAGCATTTT

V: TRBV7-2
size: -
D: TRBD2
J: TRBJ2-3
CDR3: CASSRTRLAGGLTQYF
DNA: TGTGCCAGCAGCCGGACCCGACTAGCGGGGGGGCTTACGCAGTATTTT

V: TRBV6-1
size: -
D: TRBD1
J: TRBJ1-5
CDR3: CASSADRARNQPQHF
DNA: TGTGCCAGCAGTGCCGACAGGGCACGGAATCAGCCCCAGCATTTT

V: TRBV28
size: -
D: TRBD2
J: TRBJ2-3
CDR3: CASSSPWTSGTDTQYF
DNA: TGTGCCAGCAGTTCCCCCTGGACTAGCGGCACAGATACGCAGTATTTT